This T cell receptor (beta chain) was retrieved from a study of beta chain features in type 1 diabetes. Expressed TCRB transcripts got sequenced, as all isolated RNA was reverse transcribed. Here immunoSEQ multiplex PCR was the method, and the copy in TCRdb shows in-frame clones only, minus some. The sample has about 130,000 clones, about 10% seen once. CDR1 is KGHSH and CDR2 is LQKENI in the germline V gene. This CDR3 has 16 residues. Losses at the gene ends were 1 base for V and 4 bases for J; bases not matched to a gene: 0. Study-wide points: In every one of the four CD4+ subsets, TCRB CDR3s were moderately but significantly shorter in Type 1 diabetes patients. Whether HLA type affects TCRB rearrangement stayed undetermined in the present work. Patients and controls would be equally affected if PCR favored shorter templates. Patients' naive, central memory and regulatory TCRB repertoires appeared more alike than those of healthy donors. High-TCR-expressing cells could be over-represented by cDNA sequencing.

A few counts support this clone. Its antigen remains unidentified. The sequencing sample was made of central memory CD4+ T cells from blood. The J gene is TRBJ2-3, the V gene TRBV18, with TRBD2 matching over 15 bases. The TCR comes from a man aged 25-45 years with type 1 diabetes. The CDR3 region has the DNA TGTGCCAGCTCACCACGGACTAGCGGGGGGGCAGATACGCAGTATTTT. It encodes CASSPRTSGGADTQYF. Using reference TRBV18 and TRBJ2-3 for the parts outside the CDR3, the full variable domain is NAGVMQNPRHLVRRRGQEARLRCSPMKGHSHVYWYRQLPEEGLKFMVYLQKENIIDESGMPKERFSAEFPKEGPSILRIQQVVRGDSAAYFCASSPRTSGGADTQYFGPGTRLTVL.